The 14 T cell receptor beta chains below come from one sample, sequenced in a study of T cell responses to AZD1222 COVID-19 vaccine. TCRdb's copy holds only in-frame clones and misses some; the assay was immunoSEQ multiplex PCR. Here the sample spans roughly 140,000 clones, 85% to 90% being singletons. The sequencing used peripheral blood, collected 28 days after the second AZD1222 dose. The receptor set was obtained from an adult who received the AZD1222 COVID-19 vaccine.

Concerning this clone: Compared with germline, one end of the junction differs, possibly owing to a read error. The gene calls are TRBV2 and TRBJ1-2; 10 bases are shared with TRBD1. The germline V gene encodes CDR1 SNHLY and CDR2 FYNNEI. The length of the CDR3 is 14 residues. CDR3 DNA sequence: TGTGCCAGCAGGGAAGACAGGGGGCAATATGGCTACACCTTC. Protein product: CASREDRGQYGYTF.

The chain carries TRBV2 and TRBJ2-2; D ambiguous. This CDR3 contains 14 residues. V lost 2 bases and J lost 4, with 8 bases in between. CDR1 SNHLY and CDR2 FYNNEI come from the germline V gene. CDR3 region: CASSELGVTGELFF. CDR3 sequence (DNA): TGTGCCAGCAGTGAACTCGGAGTCACCGGGGAGCTGTTTTTT.

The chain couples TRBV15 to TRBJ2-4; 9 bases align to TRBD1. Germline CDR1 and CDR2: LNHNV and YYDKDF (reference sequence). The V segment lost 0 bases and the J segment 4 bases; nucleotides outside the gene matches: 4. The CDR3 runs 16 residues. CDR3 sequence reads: CATSRDQQGAKNIQYF. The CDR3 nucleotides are TGTGCCACCAGCAGAGATCAACAGGGGGCGAAAAACATTCAGTACTTC.

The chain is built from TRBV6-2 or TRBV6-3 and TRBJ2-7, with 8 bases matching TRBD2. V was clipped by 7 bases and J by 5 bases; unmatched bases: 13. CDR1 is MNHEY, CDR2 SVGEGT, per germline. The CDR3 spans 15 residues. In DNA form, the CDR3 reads TGTGCCAGCACCCCCTTTTCGGGGGGGATCCACGAGCAGTACTTC. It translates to CASTPFSGGIHEQYF.

The CDR3 DNA reads as TGTGCCAGCAGTGACAGGACGTTCGGGGATGGCTACACCTTC. Protein: CASSDRTFGDGYTF. The chain has TRBV6-2 or TRBV6-3 and TRBJ1-2; D is possibly TRBD1 (6 bases). Trimming took 5 bases from V and 6 from J, leaving 16 bases between them. Germline V gene lookup returns CDR1 MNHEY and CDR2 SVGEGT. The CDR3 is 14 amino acids.

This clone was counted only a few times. The CDR3 bases are TGTGCCATCAGTGAGTCGTACGGCAGGGACTATGGCTACACCTTC. Amino acids: CAISESYGRDYGYTF. V usage is TRBV10-3 and J usage is TRBJ1-2; possible D gene TRBD1, 5 bases. The CDR3 has 15 residues. Between the trimmed V and J ends, which lost 0 bases and 3 bases, there was a span of 11 bases. CDR1 and CDR2 from the germline V gene are ENHRY and SYGVKD.

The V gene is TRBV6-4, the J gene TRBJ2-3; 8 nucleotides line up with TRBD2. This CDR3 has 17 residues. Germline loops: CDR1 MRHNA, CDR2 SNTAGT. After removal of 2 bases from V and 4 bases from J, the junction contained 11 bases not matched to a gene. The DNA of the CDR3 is TGTGCCAGCAGTGACCCCAGCGGGAGTAGGAGTTCAGATACGCAGTATTTT. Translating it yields CASSDPSGSRSSDTQYF.

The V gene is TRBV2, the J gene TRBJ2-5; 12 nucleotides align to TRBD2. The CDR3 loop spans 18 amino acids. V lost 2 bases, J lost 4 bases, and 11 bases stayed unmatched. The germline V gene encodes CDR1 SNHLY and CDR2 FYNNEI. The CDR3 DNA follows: TGTGCCAGCAGTGAAATGGCTAGCGGGAGGGCCTCGGTAGAGACCCAGTACTTC. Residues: CASSEMASGRASVETQYF. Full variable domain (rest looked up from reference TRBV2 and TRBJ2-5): EPEVTQTPSHQVTQMGQEVILRCVPISNHLYFYWYRQILGQKVEFLVSFYNNEISEKSEIFDDQFSVERPDGSNFTLKIRSTKLEDSAMYFCASSEMASGRASVETQYFGPGTRLLVL.

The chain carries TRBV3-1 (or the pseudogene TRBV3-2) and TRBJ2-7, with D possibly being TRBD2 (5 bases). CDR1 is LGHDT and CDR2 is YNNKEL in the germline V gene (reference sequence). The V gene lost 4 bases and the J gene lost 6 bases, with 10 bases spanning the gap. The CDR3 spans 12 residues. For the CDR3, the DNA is TGTGCCAGCAGCCTTTACCGGGGCGAGCAGTACTTC. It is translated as CASSLYRGEQYF.

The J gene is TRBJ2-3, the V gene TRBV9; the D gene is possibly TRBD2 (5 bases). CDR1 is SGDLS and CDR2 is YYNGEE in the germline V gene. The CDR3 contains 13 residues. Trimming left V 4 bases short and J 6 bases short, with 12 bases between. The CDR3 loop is CASSFRGADTQYF. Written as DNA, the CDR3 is TGTGCCAGCAGCTTCCGGGGAGCCGATACGCAGTATTTT. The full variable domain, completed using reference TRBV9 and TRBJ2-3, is DSGVTQTPKHLITATGQRVTLRCSPRSGDLSVYWYQQSLDQGLQFLIQYYNGEERAKGNILERFSAQQFPDLHSELNLSSLELGDSALYFCASSFRGADTQYFGPGTRLTVL.

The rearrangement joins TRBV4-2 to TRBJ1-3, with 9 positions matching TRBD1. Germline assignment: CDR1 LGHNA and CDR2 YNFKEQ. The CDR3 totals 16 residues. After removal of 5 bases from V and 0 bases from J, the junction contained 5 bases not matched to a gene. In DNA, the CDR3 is TGTGCCAGCAGCGCAGGACAGGGGAGCTCTGGAAACACCATATATTTT. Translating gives CASSAGQGSSGNTIYF.

CDR3: CASSVQGTSNQPQHF. DNA for the CDR3: TGTGCCAGCAGCGTACAGGGAACCAGCAATCAGCCCCAGCATTTT. This sequence joins TRBV7-8 and TRBJ1-5; TRBD1 might be the D (6 bases). Germline CDR1 is SGHVS and CDR2 is FQNEAQ. CDR3 length: 15 amino acids. The germline V and J ends were trimmed by 5 bases and 1 base, with 12 bases remaining between them.

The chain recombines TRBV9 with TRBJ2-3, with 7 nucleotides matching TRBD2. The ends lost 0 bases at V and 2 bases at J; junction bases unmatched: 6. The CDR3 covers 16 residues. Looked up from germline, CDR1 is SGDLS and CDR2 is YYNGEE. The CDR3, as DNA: TGTGCCAGCAGCGTAGGGTCTAGCGGAAACACAGATACGCAGTATTTT. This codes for CASSVGSSGNTDTQYF.

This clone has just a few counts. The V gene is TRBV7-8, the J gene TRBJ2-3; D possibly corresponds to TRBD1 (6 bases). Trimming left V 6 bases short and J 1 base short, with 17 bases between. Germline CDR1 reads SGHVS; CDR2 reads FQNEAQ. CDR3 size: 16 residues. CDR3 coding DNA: TGTGCCAGCAGTTTGCAGGGGTCCGTGGGCACAGATACGCAGTATTTT. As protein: CASSLQGSVGTDTQYF.